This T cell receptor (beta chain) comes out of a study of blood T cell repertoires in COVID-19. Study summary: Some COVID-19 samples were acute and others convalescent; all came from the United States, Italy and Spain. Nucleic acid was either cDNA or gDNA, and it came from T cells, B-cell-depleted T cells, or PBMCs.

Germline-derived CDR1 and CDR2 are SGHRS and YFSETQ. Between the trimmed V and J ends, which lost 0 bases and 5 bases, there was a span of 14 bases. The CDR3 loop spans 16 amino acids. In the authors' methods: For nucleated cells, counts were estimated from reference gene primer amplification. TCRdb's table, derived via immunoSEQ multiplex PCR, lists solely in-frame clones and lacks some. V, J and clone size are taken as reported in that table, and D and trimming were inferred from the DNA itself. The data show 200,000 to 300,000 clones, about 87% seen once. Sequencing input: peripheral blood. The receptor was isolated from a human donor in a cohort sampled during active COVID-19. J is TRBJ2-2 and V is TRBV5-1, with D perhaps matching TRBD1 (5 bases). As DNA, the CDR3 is TGCGCCAGCAGCTTGGCCAGGAGACAGCTTACCGGGGAGCTGTTTTTT. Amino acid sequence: CASSLARRQLTGELFF.